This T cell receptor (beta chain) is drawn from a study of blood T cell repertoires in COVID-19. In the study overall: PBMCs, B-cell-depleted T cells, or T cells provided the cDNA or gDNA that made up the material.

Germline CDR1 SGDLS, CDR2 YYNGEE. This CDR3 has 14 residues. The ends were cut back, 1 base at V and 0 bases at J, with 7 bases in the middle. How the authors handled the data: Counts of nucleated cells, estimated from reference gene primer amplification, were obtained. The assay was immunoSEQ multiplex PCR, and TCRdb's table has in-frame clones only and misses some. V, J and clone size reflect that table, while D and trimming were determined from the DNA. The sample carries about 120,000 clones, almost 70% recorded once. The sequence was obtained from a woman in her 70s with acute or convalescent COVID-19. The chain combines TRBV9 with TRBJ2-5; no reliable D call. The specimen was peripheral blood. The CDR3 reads CASSVSGYQETQYF. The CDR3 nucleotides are TGTGCCAGCAGCGTATCCGGGTACCAAGAGACCCAGTACTTC.